This T cell receptor (beta chain) was sequenced in a study of OX40 agonist ivuxolimab in advanced cancers. As for the study more broadly: Ivuxolimab was an agonistic, fully human IgG2 monoclonal antibody directed against OX40 (CD134), a costimulatory receptor. Prior anti-PD-1, anti-PD-L1 or anti-CTLA-4 therapy was permitted, and checkpoint inhibitors had been received by less than 45% of dose-escalation patients. Intravenous ivuxolimab was administered to patients every 2 weeks at six dose levels: 0.01, 0.1, 0.3, 1.5, 3 and 10 mg/kg. Peripheral TCRbeta sequencing aimed to test whether ivuxolimab altered TCR sequence diversity and caused clonal T-cell expansion. In the dose-escalation cohort, approximately 83% of patients were male, and the mean age was 60 years with a range of roughly 20 to 79. The monotherapy dose-escalation portion (N ≈ 52 patients) of the phase I ivuxolimab trial is reported in the paper. Of the approximately 50 dose-escalation patients, hepatocellular carcinoma was present in some 19, melanoma in approximately 15, renal cell carcinoma in 9 and head and neck cancer in 9. Three dose-escalation patients achieved partial responses, one with hepatocellular carcinoma and two with cutaneous melanoma. Study-wide conclusions, independent of this receptor: After ivuxolimab, expanded clones were on average more numerous among CD8+ T cells than among CD4+ T cells. At doses from 0.1 to 3.0 mg/kg, clonal expansion was seen in both CD4+ and CD8+ blood T cells between baseline and week 6. In partial responders in the 0.1-3.0 mg/kg groups, normalized peripheral clonal expansion was found to be among the lowest, especially among CD8+ T cells. Which antigens the clonally expanded peripheral T cells were specific for was not determined. Low levels of normalized T-cell clonal expansion were also seen in some patients who did not respond.

Looking up the germline V gene (reference sequence) yields CDR1 GTSNPN and CDR2 SVGIG. There are 13 amino acids in the CDR3, from cysteine to phenylalanine inclusive. Just the 39-base CDR3 DNA is kept, in frame starting at base 1. The V end loses 0 bases and the J end loses 4 bases, and a stretch of 9 bases separates them. Notes on this clone: Its antigen target is currently unknown. One base away there is no much larger clone; base qualities are not given.

The trial excluded patients who had a history of autoimmune disease or were on systemic immunosuppression. Peripheral blood for TCR sequencing was collected from all dose cohorts at baseline, on cycle 4 day 1, and on cycle 7 day 1. The samples were taken from a phase I, first-in-human, multicenter, open-label dose-escalation trial of ivuxolimab. The trial enrolled adults with locally advanced or metastatic head and neck squamous cell, hepatocellular, melanoma or renal cell carcinoma. CD4+ and CD8+ T cells were sorted separately from peripheral blood before TCR sequencing. For sequencing of the TCRbeta CDR3 region, genomic DNA was extracted from the sorted cells. TCRbeta CDR3 regions were sequenced using the immunoSEQ Assay. In TCRdb, the immuneACCESS table is reduced to in-frame sequences with V and J assigned. These tables do not hold every clone; where another copy was compared, an unresolved V gene accounts for under half, and the others remain unexplained. The sample records about 50,000 clones, approximately 83% of which are singletons. The ten largest clones capture roughly an eighth of the sample.

The sequencing used CD4+ or CD8+ T cells sorted from blood, collected in a trial of the OX40 agonist ivuxolimab. The receptor's source is an adult with an advanced solid tumor such as melanoma, head and neck, liver or kidney cancer. The V gene is TRBV30 and the J gene is TRBJ1-2; there is no confident call for the D gene. The CDR3 has the sequence CAWSVREGYGYTF. The nucleotide sequence reads as follows: TGTGCCTGGAGTGTAAGGGAGGGCTATGGCTACACCTTC.